This TCR beta chain was captured by sequencing in a study of cytomegalovirus exposure and HLA in healthy donors. Samples came from healthy bone marrow donors. V lost 7 bases to trimming and J lost 0 bases, with 18 bases between them. The CDR3 is 16 amino acids. Germline values: CDR1 SGHVS, CDR2 FQNEAQ. Primers: 60 Vbeta forward and 13 Jbeta reverse. Libraries were prepared by immunoSEQ multiplex PCR; TCRdb keeps only in-frame clonotypes and omits some of them. The repertoire consists of approximately 53,000 clones, with about three quarters occurring once and the leading ten covering about 7.8%. Material: PBMCs. The rearrangement links TRBV7-8 to TRBJ1-1, with a possible D match to TRBD1 (5 bases). The clonotype comes from a young man in good health and CMV-seropositive. The CDR3 sequence: CASTPRGGVLNTEAFF. The DNA for the CDR3 is TGTGCCAGCACCCCCCGGGGGGGGGTCCTGAACACTGAAGCTTTCTTT.